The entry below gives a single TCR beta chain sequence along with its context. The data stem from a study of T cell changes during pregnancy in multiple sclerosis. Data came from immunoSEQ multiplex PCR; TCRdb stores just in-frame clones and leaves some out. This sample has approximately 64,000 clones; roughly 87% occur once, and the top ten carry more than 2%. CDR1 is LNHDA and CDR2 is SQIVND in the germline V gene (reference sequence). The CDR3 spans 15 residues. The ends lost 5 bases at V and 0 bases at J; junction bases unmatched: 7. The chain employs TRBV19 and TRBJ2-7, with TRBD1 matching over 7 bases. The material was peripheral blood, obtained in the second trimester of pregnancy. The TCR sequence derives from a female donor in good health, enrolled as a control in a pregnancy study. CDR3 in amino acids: CASSSIGQDSYEQYF. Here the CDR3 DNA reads TGTGCCAGTAGTTCGATCGGACAGGACTCCTACGAGCAGTACTTC.